These 7 T cell receptor beta chains originate from one sample sequenced in a study of liver allograft versus peripheral blood T cells. The overall study: Liver transplant recipients had T cell receptor repertoires compared between transplanted liver and peripheral blood.

TCRdb recomputed calls from the reads with MiXCR, one row per CDR3 protein. The repertoire has thousands of distinct CDR3 sequences, roughly 20% of them found once; the top ten carry 5% to 6%. These receptors all come from a human patient who had a liver transplant. Some T cells may originate from the graft donor.

The chain combines TRBV7-2 with TRBJ2-3; TRBD1 matches at 8 bases. Losses at the gene ends were 5 bases for V and 2 bases for J; bases not matched to a gene: 9. This CDR3 comprises 16 residues. Germline V CDR1 and CDR2: SGHTA, FQGNSA. The CDR3 bases are TGTGCCAGCAGCGACTCTGGGACAGGCCCCACAGATACGCAGTATTTT. As protein: CASSDSGTGPTDTQYF.

V usage is TRBV19 and J usage is TRBJ1-2; no clear D gene. The CDR3 contains 12 residues. Germline CDR1 and CDR2: LNHDA and SQIVND (reference sequence). With 8 bases removed from V and 10 bases from J, the gap between germline ends came to 17 bases. The CDR3 DNA reads as TGTGCCAGTTCCATTGCCTCGGGAGACTACACCTTC. Its protein product is CASSIASGDYTF. Variable domain in full (rest from reference TRBV19 and TRBJ1-2): DGGITQSPKYLFRKEGQNVTLSCEQNLNHDAMYWYRQDPGQGLRLIYYSQIVNDFQKGDIAEGYSVSREKKESFPLTVTSAQKNPTAFYLCASSIASGDYTFGSGTRLTVV.

This clonotype is medium-sized in the sample. The chain employs TRBV7-2 and TRBJ2-3; 14 nucleotides agree with TRBD2. In germline, CDR1 is SGHTA, CDR2 FQGNSA. The CDR3 is 17 residues long. V trimming: 5 bases; J trimming: 1 base; junction bases outside the gene matches: 5. The CDR3 spells CASSRTSGGPRTDTQYF. DNA for the CDR3: TGTGCCAGCAGCCGGACTAGCGGGGGGCCGCGCACAGATACGCAGTATTTT.

In this sample, this clonotype is medium-sized. The V and J genes are TRBV7-2 and TRBJ2-3; 11 bases are a match to TRBD2. V lost 5 bases to trimming and J lost 4 bases; unmatched junction nucleotides: 8. Germline CDR1 SGHTA, CDR2 FQGNSA. The CDR3 consists of 16 residues. The CDR3 spells CASSHPRSGGADTQYF. For the CDR3, the DNA is TGTGCCAGCAGCCACCCCCGTAGCGGGGGGGCAGATACGCAGTATTTT.

This clonotype came up a few times. V gene TRBV12-3 or TRBV12-4 combines with J gene TRBJ1-2, with 7 positions matching TRBD1. V trimming: 5 bases; J trimming: 7 bases; junction bases outside the gene matches: 4. This CDR3 is built from 12 residues. This CDR3 is CASSRAGGGYTF. The CDR3 nucleotides read TGTGCCAGCAGTAGGGCAGGGGGTGGCTACACCTTC.

The J gene is TRBJ2-1, the V gene TRBV20-1, with 10 positions matching TRBD2. The CDR3 has 18 residues. Germline assignment: CDR1 DFQATT and CDR2 SNEGSKA (reference sequence). The junction had 14 bases not matched to a gene; V was cut back by 1 base and J by 5 bases. CDR3 region: CSARVFSGASGSNNEQFF. The DNA of the CDR3 is TGCAGTGCTAGAGTTTTTAGTGGGGCTAGCGGGAGCAACAATGAGCAGTTCTTC.

A few counts support this clonotype. The chain combines TRBV12-3 or TRBV12-4 with TRBJ2-3; TRBD2 matches 10 bases. This CDR3 contains 16 residues. Trimming removed 7 bases from V and 0 bases from J; junction bases left unmatched: 7. CDR3 loop: CASTTGLAVSTDTQYF. The DNA for the CDR3 is TGTGCCAGCACCACCGGACTAGCGGTTAGCACAGATACGCAGTATTTT.